The 29 T cell receptor beta chains below were found in one sample sequenced in a study of CD8 T cells in ankylosing spondylitis. MiXCR, applied by TCRdb to the 5' RACE reads, yields one record per CDR3 protein. The table shows 350,000 to 450,000 distinct CDR3 sequences, with approximately 22% occurring only once. Sequencing was done on a sample of blood, either unsorted or a sorted T cell fraction (not recorded which). These receptors all come from a male donor with ankylosing spondylitis or in good health (not recorded which).

This clonotype has only a few counts. The gene calls are TRBV5-1 and TRBJ1-1; D is uncertain. Germline-derived CDR1 and CDR2 are SGHRS and YFSETQ. This CDR3 has 15 residues. Trimming shortened V by 0 bases and J by 3 bases, and 12 bases separated the two germline ends. CDR3 in DNA: TGCGCCAGCAGCTTGGAAGGACCGATGGACACTGAAGCTTTCTTT. The encoded protein is CASSLEGPMDTEAFF.

This clonotype was counted only a few times. This chain connects TRBV12-3 or TRBV12-4 to TRBJ2-1, with 10 bases matching TRBD2. V was pared by 7 bases and J by 3 bases, with 9 bases of the junction left unmatched. This CDR3 is 16 amino acids long. The CDR3 region has the DNA TGTGCCAGCATCTTAGGGGGGACTAGCGTCTACAATGAGCAGTTCTTC. Its translation: CASILGGTSVYNEQFF.

This clonotype was observed a few times. V is TRBV20-1 and J is TRBJ2-7; TRBD2 agrees at 10 bases. This CDR3 region has 16 residues. The V gene end was trimmed by 2 bases and the J gene end by 3 bases; junction bases not matched to a gene: 10. Looked up from germline, CDR1 is DFQATT and CDR2 is SNEGSKA (reference sequence). CDR3 in DNA: TGCAGTGCTAGACCCCTAGCGGGGGAACATTACTACGAGCAGTACTTC. Translating it yields CSARPLAGEHYYEQYF.

This clonotype occurred once. V gene TRBV29-1 combines with J gene TRBJ2-1, with 8 bases identical to TRBD1. This CDR3 has 12 residues. The germline CDR1 and CDR2 sequences are SQVTM and ANQGSEA. V gave up 7 bases and J gave up 5 bases; unmatched junction bases: 4. Here the CDR3 DNA reads TGCAGCGCCGTGACAGGGGACAATGAGCAGTTCTTC. Protein: CSAVTGDNEQFF.

This chain links TRBV10-3 with TRBJ2-1; D is possibly TRBD1 or TRBD2 (7 bases each). Germline CDR1 is ENHRY and CDR2 is SYGVKD. Between the trimmed V and J ends, which lost 4 bases and 4 bases, there was a span of 17 bases. The CDR3 length is 16 residues. The CDR3 DNA reads TGTGCCATCAGTGTCCAGGGAGGGGGCGCTTACAATGAGCAGTTCTTC. This sequence encodes CAISVQGGGAYNEQFF.

The V gene is TRBV13, the J gene TRBJ2-7; 8 positions match TRBD2. V was pared by 5 bases and J by 7 bases, with 19 bases of the junction left unmatched. Germline CDR1 and CDR2: PRHDT and FYEKMQ (reference sequence). The CDR3 has 17 residues. The CDR3 region has the DNA TGTGCCAGCAGCCAGGCGGGGGCGGGGGGCCTCCCGGAGGAGCAGTACTTC. It codes for CASSQAGAGGLPEEQYF.

This chain links TRBV5-1 with TRBJ2-7; tentatively, D is TRBD1 (5 bases). This CDR3 comprises 17 residues. Germline values: CDR1 SGHRS, CDR2 YFSETQ. V lost 0 bases and J 0 bases, leaving 16 bases between the germline ends. CDR3: CASSLVPPGLASYEQYF. The CDR3 coding sequence is TGCGCCAGCAGCTTGGTACCACCAGGGTTAGCCTCCTACGAGCAGTACTTC.

The sample holds many counts of this clonotype. The chain joins TRBV12-3 or TRBV12-4 to TRBJ2-1, with D tentatively TRBD2 (6 bases). The V and J ends lost 3 bases and 7 bases respectively, with 10 bases between them. The CDR3 runs to 13 residues. CDR3 bases: TGTGCCAGCAGTTTGGGGGGATGGAATGAGCAGTTCTTC. Translated, it gives CASSLGGWNEQFF.

The chain uses TRBV29-1 and TRBJ2-3, with D perhaps matching TRBD1 or TRBD2 (5 bases each). This CDR3 region has 19 residues. The germline gives CDR1 SQVTM, CDR2 ANQGSEA. Trimming pared 0 bases from V and 4 bases from J, leaving 26 bases between. CDR3: CSVEEALGGLAGFADTQYF. Here the CDR3 DNA reads TGCAGCGTTGAAGAGGCATTAGGTGGACTCGCAGGGTTCGCAGATACGCAGTATTTT.

The chain has TRBV4-2 and TRBJ2-7; D not resolved. CDR3 length equals 11 residues. The V end lost 0 bases, the J end lost 5 bases, and 2 bases lay between the germline ends. Germline V CDR1 and CDR2: LGHNA, YNFKEQ. The DNA of the CDR3 is TGTGCCAGCAGCCAAGAGCACGAGCAGTACTTC. This encodes CASSQEHEQYF.

This clonotype was found many times. The chain combines TRBV12-3 or TRBV12-4 with TRBJ1-5; 7 bases agree with TRBD1. Trimming at V came to 3 bases and at J to 4 bases, leaving 3 bases not matched to a gene. The CDR3 is 14 residues long. CDR3 region: CASSFGTENQPQHF. The DNA for the CDR3 is TGTGCCAGCAGTTTCGGGACAGAGAATCAGCCCCAGCATTTT.

This chain joins TRBV28 and TRBJ2-3; D ambiguous. The germline V gene encodes CDR1 MDHEN and CDR2 SYDVKM. V was shortened by 9 bases and J by 6 bases, with 10 bases between the two germline ends. The CDR3 is 11 residues long. CDR3 nucleotide sequence: TGTGCCAGTGGACGGACCGATACGCAGTATTTT. This sequence encodes CASGRTDTQYF.

This chain links TRBV15 with TRBJ2-7; 10 nucleotides align to TRBD1. J was trimmed by 0 bases and V by 2 bases; bases with no gene match: 7. This CDR3 has 17 residues. Germline lookup yields CDR1 LNHNV and CDR2 YYDKDF (reference sequence). CDR3 DNA: TGTGCCACCAGCAGAAAACCGGGACAGGGGTACTCCTACGAGCAGTACTTC. It specifies CATSRKPGQGYSYEQYF.

In its sample, this clonotype was seen a few times. V is TRBV9 and J is TRBJ2-3; no firm D call. The V gene lost 0 bases and the J gene lost 4 bases, with 21 bases spanning the gap. There are 18 residues in the CDR3. CDR1 is SGDLS and CDR2 is YYNGEE in the germline V gene. The CDR3: CASSVEGAAGPGPDTQYF. For the CDR3, the DNA is TGTGCCAGCAGCGTAGAGGGCGCGGCAGGCCCCGGACCAGATACGCAGTATTTT.

CDR3 sequence: CASSPGVTGGGSPLHF. The CDR3 nucleotides read TGTGCCAGCAGTCCCGGGGTGACAGGGGGTGGTTCACCCCTCCACTTT. The chain uses TRBV27 and TRBJ1-6, with 9 positions matching TRBD1. The V gene's germline CDR1 is MNHEY and CDR2 SMNVEV (reference sequence). V gave up 5 bases and J gave up 9 bases; unmatched junction bases: 11. The CDR3 is made up of 16 amino acids.

V and J are TRBV3-1 and TRBJ2-5; D unresolved. Between the trimmed V and J ends, which lost 4 bases and 4 bases, there was a span of 13 bases. Germline V gene data show CDR1 as LGHDT and CDR2 as YNNKEL (reference sequence). The CDR3 totals 14 residues. The CDR3 loop reads CASSPLALGETQYF. Here the CDR3 DNA reads TGTGCCAGCAGCCCATTGGCCCTGGGAGAGACCCAGTACTTC.

The chain links TRBV29-1 to TRBJ2-2; 7 nucleotides align to TRBD1. The CDR3 has 16 residues. J lost 6 bases, V lost 0 bases, and 10 bases had no gene match. The germline gives CDR1 SQVTM, CDR2 ANQGSEA. For the CDR3, the DNA is TGCAGCGTTGAAGATAGGGGTAGGACAGGCTCCGGGGAGCTGTTTTTT. Translation gives CSVEDRGRTGSGELFF.

In this sample, this clonotype turned up a few times. This chain links TRBV20-1 with TRBJ2-3; D call uncertain. The V gene's germline CDR1 is DFQATT and CDR2 SNEGSKA (reference sequence). V dropped 1 base and J dropped 6 bases, with 2 bases sitting between them. The CDR3 spans 10 residues. This CDR3 reads CSARVDTQYF. CDR3 coding DNA: TGCAGTGCTAGAGTTGATACGCAGTATTTT.

This chain joins TRBV12-3 or TRBV12-4 and TRBJ2-1; D call uncertain. The CDR3 covers 15 residues. Trimming removed 10 bases from V and 0 bases from J, with 16 bases in between. CDR3 DNA sequence: TGTGCCACCGCGACCCCATCGAGCTCCTACAATGAGCAGTTCTTC. Its protein is CATATPSSSYNEQFF.

There are a few counts of this clonotype. A junction boundary mismatches the germline segment, possibly from a read error. This chain connects TRBV5-1 to TRBJ2-2; no clear D gene. This CDR3 has 11 amino acids. Germline lookup yields CDR1 SGHRS and CDR2 YFSETQ. CDR3 coding DNA: TGTGCCAGCACCGAAACCGGGGAGCTGTTTTTT. Protein sequence: CASTETGELFF.

This clonotype showed up just a few times. The CDR3 DNA reads as TGTGCCAGCAGCCCTGGACACCTCCCCACATGGAGTGGAAACACCATATATTTT. Translated, it gives CASSPGHLPTWSGNTIYF. This chain links TRBV11-2 with TRBJ1-3; tentatively, D is TRBD1 (5 bases). V was trimmed by 5 bases and J by 3 bases, leaving 23 bases between them. CDR3 length: 18 amino acids. CDR1 and CDR2 from the germline V gene are SGHAT and FQNNGV.

The chain recombines TRBV29-1 with TRBJ2-7; D is tentatively TRBD1 or TRBD2 (5 bases each). V lost 5 bases, J lost 2 bases, and 7 bases lay in between. Germline V gene sequence: CDR1 SQVTM, CDR2 ANQGSEA. This CDR3 comprises 11 residues. CDR3 in amino acids: CSVLGAYEQYF. The CDR3 bases are TGCAGCGTTCTGGGGGCCTACGAGCAGTACTTC.

This clonotype turned up a few times. V usage is TRBV4-2 and J usage is TRBJ2-2; TRBD2 matches at 7 bases. Germline V gene sequence: CDR1 LGHNA, CDR2 YNFKEQ. The CDR3 extends over 14 amino acids. J was trimmed by 7 bases and V by 1 base; bases with no gene match: 3. The CDR3 loop reads CASSQGLAVGELFF. Written as DNA, the CDR3 is TGTGCCAGCAGCCAAGGTCTAGCGGTCGGGGAGCTGTTTTTT.

This clonotype was picked up a small number of times. The chain is built from TRBV12-3 or TRBV12-4 and TRBJ2-2; TRBD1 is a possible D gene (5 bases). CDR3 length: 16 residues. Trimming took 5 bases from V and 7 from J, leaving 20 bases between them. The CDR3 reads CASSPLGQGLGGELFF. CDR3 sequence (DNA): TGTGCCAGCAGTCCACTGGGGCAGGGCCTCGGCGGGGAGCTGTTTTTT.

This clonotype was seen more than once but under ten times. The chain couples TRBV11-2 to TRBJ1-2, with a tentative D call TRBD1 (5 bases). The V and J ends lost 3 bases and 5 bases respectively, with 25 bases between them. CDR1 is SGHAT, CDR2 FQNNGV, per germline. This CDR3 has 18 residues. CDR3: CASSFSKGLPLPPYGYTF. For the CDR3, the DNA is TGTGCCAGCAGCTTTAGTAAGGGGCTGCCCCTGCCGCCTTATGGCTACACCTTC.

The V and J genes are TRBV3-1 and TRBJ2-1; 7 nucleotides align to TRBD2. Germline-derived CDR1 and CDR2 are LGHDT and YNNKEL (reference sequence). The length of the CDR3 is 14 residues. V shed 1 base and J 6 bases; nucleotides not matched to a gene: 3. This CDR3 reads CASSQGEGFNEQFF. The CDR3 coding sequence is TGTGCCAGCAGCCAAGGGGAGGGGTTCAATGAGCAGTTCTTC.

This clonotype turned up a few times. The V call is TRBV6-1, the J call TRBJ2-1, with TRBD2 identical over 7 bases. Germline V CDR1 and CDR2: MNHNS, SASEGT. Unmatched junction bases numbered 10, after V lost 5 bases and J lost 0 bases. The CDR3 covers 17 residues. CDR3 in DNA: TGTGCCAGCAGTACACCCCGGGAGGAAATCTCCTACAATGAGCAGTTCTTC. It is translated as CASSTPREEISYNEQFF.

The V gene is TRBV28, the J gene TRBJ2-7; D is undetermined. This CDR3 spans 15 amino acids. Germline loops: CDR1 MDHEN, CDR2 SYDVKM. V gave up 2 bases and J gave up 2 bases, with 13 bases separating them. The CDR3 DNA reads TGTGCCAGCAGTTTAGGTGGCGGCGGAACCTACGAGCAGTACTTC. This encodes CASSLGGGGTYEQYF.

As for this clonotype: Being one base from a much bigger clone, this may be a read error. The genes are TRBV12-3 or TRBV12-4 and TRBJ2-7; TRBD1 might be the D (6 bases). The CDR3 has 13 residues. CDR3 in amino acids: CASRDSLTYEQNF. CDR3 in DNA: TGTGCCAGCAGGGACAGCCTCACCTACGAGCAGAACTTC.